The next 10 T cell receptor beta chains were all read from a single sample in a study of control samples from healthy donors and cancer patients. Repertoires were generated with immunoSEQ multiplex PCR, while TCRdb's copy carries only in-frame clones and drops some. The sample has around 130,000 clones; about 90% are singletons. Sequencing input: blood. The source of these receptors is a man aged 45-65 years in good health.

The rearrangement joins TRBV5-1 to TRBJ2-3; 8 nucleotides match TRBD1. The CDR3 sequence is 15 residues long. From germline, CDR1 is SGHRS and CDR2 YFSETQ. Trimming removed 4 bases from V and 2 bases from J; junction bases left unmatched: 6. CDR3 bases: TGCGCCAGCAGCCAGGACAGGGACCACACAGATACGCAGTATTTT. Amino acids: CASSQDRDHTDTQYF.

The V call is TRBV30, the J call TRBJ2-7; D remains ambiguous. V lost 0 bases and J lost 0, with 12 bases in between. Per the germline V gene, CDR1 is GTSNPN and CDR2 is SVGIG (reference sequence). The CDR3 contains 15 residues. The CDR3 DNA is TGTGCCTGGAGTGTCGGTGGGGTTAGCTCCTACGAGCAGTACTTC. Its protein is CAWSVGGVSSYEQYF.

The genes are TRBV2 and TRBJ1-5, with 9 nucleotides matching TRBD1. The CDR3 has 14 amino acids. V shed 7 bases, J shed 6 bases, and the junction held 7 bases outside the gene matches. The germline V gene encodes CDR1 SNHLY and CDR2 FYNNEI. CDR3 in amino acids: CASNIDRGGQPQHF. The CDR3 bases are TGTGCCAGCAACATCGACAGGGGGGGTCAGCCCCAGCATTTT.

The CDR3, as DNA: TGTGCCAGCAGCCTACAGGCGGAGAACACTGAAGCTTTCTTT. It translates to CASSLQAENTEAFF. The rearrangement joins TRBV7-2 to TRBJ1-1, with a weak D call TRBD1 (5 bases). Per the germline V gene, CDR1 is SGHTA and CDR2 is FQGNSA. The CDR3 sequence is 14 residues long. V gave up 5 bases and J gave up 1 base, with 11 bases separating them.

The CDR3 region has the DNA TGTGCCAGCCAAGCCCCGGCCGGACAGGGGCGATTGAACACTGAAGCTTTCTTT. Translation: CASQAPAGQGRLNTEAFF. This sequence joins TRBV18 and TRBJ1-1; 9 nucleotides match TRBD1. V trimming: 8 bases; J trimming: 0 bases; junction bases outside the gene matches: 16. The CDR3 runs to 18 residues. Germline CDR1 is KGHSH and CDR2 is LQKENI.

The gene calls are TRBV7-9 and TRBJ1-2; possibly TRBD1 for D (6 bases). V lost 1 base and J 3 bases, leaving 15 bases between the germline ends. The CDR3 totals 16 residues. Germline V CDR1 and CDR2: SEHNR, FQNEAQ (reference sequence). CDR3 DNA sequence: TGTGCCAGCAGCTTAGGAGGGGGAGGGATCCACTATGGCTACACCTTC. Translating gives CASSLGGGGIHYGYTF.

The CDR3 nucleotides are TGTGCCAGCAGTCCCTTACGCTATGGCTACACCTTC. Translation: CASSPLRYGYTF. J is TRBJ1-2 and V is TRBV12-3 or TRBV12-4; no reliable D call. V shed 5 bases and J shed 4 bases, with 8 bases lying between them. The CDR3 covers 12 residues.

V and J are TRBV6-5 and TRBJ1-1; D remains ambiguous. CDR1 is MNHEY and CDR2 is SVGAGI in the germline V gene. This CDR3 has 14 residues. V was pared by 2 bases and J by 0 bases, with 7 bases between. CDR3 sequence reads: CASSYQALNTEAFF. The CDR3 DNA reads TGTGCCAGCAGTTACCAGGCCCTGAACACTGAAGCTTTCTTT.

The chain is built from TRBV6-2 or TRBV6-3 and TRBJ1-6; D may be TRBD1 (5 bases). This CDR3 is built from 14 residues. Germline V CDR1 and CDR2: MNHEY, SVGEGT. V lost 0 bases to trimming and J lost 9 bases, with 9 bases between them. CDR3 residues: CASSYSDRRSPLHF. CDR3 bases: TGTGCCAGCAGTTACTCTGACAGACGTTCACCCCTCCACTTT.

The chain carries TRBV18 and TRBJ1-2; 9 nucleotides line up with TRBD1. Per the germline V gene, CDR1 is KGHSH and CDR2 is LQKENI. Unmatched junction bases numbered 8, after V lost 3 bases and J lost 0 bases. This CDR3 has 17 residues. CDR3 nucleotide sequence: TGTGCCAGCTCACCTTGGACAGGGGAATCGGCTAACTATGGCTACACCTTC. Translation gives CASSPWTGESANYGYTF.